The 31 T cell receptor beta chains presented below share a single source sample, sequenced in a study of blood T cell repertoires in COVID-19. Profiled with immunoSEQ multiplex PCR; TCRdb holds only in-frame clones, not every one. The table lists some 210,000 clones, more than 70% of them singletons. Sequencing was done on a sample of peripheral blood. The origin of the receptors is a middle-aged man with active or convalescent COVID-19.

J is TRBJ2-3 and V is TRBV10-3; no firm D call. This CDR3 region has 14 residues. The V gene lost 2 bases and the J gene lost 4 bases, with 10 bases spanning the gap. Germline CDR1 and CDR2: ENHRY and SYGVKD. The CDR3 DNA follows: TGTGCCATCAGTGAGGGCCAGGCCGCAGATACGCAGTATTTT. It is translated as CAISEGQAADTQYF.

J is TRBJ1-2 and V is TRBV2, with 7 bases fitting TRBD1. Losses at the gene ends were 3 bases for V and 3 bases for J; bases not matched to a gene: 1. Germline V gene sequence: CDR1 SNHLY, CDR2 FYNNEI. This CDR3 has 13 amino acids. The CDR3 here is CASSETGYYGYTF. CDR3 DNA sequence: TGTGCCAGCAGTGAGACAGGGTACTATGGCTACACCTTC. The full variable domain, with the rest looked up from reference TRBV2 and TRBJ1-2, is EPEVTQTPSHQVTQMGQEVILRCVPISNHLYFYWYRQILGQKVEFLVSFYNNEISEKSEIFDDQFSVERPDGSNFTLKIRSTKLEDSAMYFCASSETGYYGYTFGSGTRLTVV.

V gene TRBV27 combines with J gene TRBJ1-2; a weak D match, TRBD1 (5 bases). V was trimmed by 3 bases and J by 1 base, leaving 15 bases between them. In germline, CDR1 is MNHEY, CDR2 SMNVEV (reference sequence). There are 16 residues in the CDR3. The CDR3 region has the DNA TGTGCCAGCAGTTTGTTGCCGACAGAATTTAACTATGGCTACACCTTC. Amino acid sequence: CASSLLPTEFNYGYTF.

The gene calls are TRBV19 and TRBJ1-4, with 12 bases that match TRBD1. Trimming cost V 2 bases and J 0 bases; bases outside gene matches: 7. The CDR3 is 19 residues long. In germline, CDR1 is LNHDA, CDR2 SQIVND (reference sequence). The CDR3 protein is CASSIFGTGGPTTNEKLFF. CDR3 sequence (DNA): TGTGCCAGTAGTATATTCGGGACAGGGGGCCCAACAACTAATGAAAAACTGTTTTTT.

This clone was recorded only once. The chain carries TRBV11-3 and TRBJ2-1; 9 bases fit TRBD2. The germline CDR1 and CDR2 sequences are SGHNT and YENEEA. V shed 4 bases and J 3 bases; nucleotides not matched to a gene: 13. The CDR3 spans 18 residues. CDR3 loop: CASSSEEYSGGIYNEQFF. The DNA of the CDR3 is TGTGCCAGCAGCTCCGAAGAGTATAGCGGGGGTATCTACAATGAGCAGTTCTTC.

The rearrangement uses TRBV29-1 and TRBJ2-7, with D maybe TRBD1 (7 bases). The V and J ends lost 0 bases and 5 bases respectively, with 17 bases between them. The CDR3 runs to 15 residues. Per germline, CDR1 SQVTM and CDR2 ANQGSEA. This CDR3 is CSVEDPIGRGDEQYF. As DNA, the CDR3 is TGCAGCGTTGAAGATCCTATCGGCAGGGGGGACGAGCAGTACTTC.

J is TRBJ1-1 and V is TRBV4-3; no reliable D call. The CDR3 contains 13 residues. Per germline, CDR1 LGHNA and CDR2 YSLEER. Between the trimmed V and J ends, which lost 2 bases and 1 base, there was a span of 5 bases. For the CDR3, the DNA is TGCGCCAGCAGCCAAACGGGGAACACTGAAGCTTTCTTT. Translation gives CASSQTGNTEAFF.

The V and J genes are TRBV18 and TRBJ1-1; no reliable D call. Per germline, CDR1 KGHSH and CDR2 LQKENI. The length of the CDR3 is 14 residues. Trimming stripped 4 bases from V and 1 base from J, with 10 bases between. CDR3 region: CASSQGRGNTEAFF. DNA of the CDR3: TGTGCCAGCTCACAAGGACGGGGGAACACTGAAGCTTTCTTT. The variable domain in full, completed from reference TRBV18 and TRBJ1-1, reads NAGVMQNPRHLVRRRGQEARLRCSPMKGHSHVYWYRQLPEEGLKFMVYLQKENIIDESGMPKERFSAEFPKEGPSILRIQQVVRGDSAAYFCASSQGRGNTEAFFGQGTRLTVV.

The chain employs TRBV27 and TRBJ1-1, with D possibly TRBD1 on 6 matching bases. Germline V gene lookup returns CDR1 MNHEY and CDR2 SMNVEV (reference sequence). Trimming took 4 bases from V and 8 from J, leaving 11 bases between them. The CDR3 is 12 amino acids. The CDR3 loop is CASSSPGTEAFF. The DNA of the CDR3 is TGTGCCAGCAGTTCTCCCGGGACAGAAGCTTTCTTT.

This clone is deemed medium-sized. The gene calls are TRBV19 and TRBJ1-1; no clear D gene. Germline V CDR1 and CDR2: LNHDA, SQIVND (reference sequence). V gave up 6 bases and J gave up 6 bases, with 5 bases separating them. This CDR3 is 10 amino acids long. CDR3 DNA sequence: TGTGCCAGTAGAGGAGCTGAAGCTTTCTTT. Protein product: CASRGAEAFF.

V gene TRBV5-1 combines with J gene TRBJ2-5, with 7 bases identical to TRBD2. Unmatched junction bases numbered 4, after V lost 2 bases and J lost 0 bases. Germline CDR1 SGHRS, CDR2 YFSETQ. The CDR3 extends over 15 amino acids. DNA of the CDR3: TGCGCCAGCAGCTTAAGCGGGGCAAACCAAGAGACCCAGTACTTC. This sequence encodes CASSLSGANQETQYF.

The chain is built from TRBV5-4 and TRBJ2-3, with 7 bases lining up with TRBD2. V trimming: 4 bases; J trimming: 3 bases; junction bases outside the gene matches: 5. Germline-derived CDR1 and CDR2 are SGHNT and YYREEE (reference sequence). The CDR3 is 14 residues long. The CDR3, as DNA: TGTGCCAGCAGCATAGAGCGGGAAACAGATACGCAGTATTTT. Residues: CASSIERETDTQYF.

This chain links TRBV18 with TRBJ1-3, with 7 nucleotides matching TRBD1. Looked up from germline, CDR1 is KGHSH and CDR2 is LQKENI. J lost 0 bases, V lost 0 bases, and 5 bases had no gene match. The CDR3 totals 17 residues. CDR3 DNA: TGTGCCAGCTCACCACCGGGACAGCGAACCTCTGGAAACACCATATATTTT. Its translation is CASSPPGQRTSGNTIYF.

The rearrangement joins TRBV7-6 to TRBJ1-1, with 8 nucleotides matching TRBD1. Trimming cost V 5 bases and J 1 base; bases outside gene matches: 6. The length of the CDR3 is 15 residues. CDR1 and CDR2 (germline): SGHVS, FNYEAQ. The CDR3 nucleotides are TGTGCCAGCAGCACAACCGGGACAGGGAACACTGAAGCTTTCTTT. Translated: CASSTTGTGNTEAFF.

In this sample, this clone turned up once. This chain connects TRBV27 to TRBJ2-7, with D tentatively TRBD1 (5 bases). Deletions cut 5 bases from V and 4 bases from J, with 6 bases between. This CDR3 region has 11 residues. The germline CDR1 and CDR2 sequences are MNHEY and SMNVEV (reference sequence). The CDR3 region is CASSQGYEQYF. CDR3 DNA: TGTGCCAGCAGTCAGGGTTACGAGCAGTACTTC.

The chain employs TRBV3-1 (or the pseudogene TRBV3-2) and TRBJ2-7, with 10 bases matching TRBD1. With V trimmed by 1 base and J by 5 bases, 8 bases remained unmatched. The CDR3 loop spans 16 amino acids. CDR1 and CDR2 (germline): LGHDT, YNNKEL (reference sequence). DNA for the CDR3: TGTGCCAGCAGCCAAGTAGGGGACAGGGGACACAACGAGCAGTACTTC. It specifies CASSQVGDRGHNEQYF.

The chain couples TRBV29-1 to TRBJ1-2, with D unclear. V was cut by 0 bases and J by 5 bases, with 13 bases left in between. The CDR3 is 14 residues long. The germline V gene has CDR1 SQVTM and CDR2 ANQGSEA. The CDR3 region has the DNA TGCAGCGTTGAAGATCGAGGCTACGGGTATGGCTACACCTTC. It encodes CSVEDRGYGYGYTF.

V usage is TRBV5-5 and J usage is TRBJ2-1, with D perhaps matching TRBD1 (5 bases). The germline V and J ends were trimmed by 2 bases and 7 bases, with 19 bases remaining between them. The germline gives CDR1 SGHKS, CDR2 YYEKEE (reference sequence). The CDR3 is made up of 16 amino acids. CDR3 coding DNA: TGTGCCAGCAGCTTTAGGCCTGGACAATCCCCGAATGAGCAGTTCTTC. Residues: CASSFRPGQSPNEQFF.

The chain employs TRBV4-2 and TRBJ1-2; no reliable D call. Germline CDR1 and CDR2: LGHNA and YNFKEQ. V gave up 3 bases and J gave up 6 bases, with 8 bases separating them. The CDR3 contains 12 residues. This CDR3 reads CASSQFFDGYTF. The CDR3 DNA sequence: TGTGCCAGCAGCCAGTTCTTTGATGGCTACACCTTC.

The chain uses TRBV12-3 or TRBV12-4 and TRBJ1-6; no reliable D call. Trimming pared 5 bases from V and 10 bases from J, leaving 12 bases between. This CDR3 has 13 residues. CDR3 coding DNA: TGTGCCAGCAGTCCCGCAGGTGAATCACCCCTCCACTTT. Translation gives CASSPAGESPLHF.

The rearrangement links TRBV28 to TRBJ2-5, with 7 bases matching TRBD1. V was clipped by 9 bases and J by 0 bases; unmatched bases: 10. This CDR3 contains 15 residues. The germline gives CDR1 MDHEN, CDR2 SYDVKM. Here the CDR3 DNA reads TGTGCCAGTCAAAGACAGGGTTTATACCAAGAGACCCAGTACTTC. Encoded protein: CASQRQGLYQETQYF.

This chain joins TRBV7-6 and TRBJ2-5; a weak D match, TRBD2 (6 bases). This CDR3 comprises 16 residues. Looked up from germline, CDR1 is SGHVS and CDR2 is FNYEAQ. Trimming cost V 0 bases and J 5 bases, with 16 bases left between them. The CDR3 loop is CASSLAGSLRGETQYF. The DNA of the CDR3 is TGTGCCAGCAGCTTAGCGGGCAGCCTCCGGGGGGAGACCCAGTACTTC.

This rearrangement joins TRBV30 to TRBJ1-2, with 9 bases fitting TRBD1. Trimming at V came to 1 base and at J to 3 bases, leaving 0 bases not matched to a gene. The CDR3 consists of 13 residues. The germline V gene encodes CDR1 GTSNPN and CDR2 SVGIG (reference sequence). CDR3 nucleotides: TGTGCCTGGAGTGGGACAGGGGACTATGGCTACACCTTC. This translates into CAWSGTGDYGYTF.

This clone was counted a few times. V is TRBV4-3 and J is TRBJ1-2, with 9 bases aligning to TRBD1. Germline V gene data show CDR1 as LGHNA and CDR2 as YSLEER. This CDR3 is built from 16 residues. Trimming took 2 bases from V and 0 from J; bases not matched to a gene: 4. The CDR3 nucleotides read TGCGCCAGCAGCCAATCGGGACAGGGCGCTAACTATGGCTACACCTTC. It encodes CASSQSGQGANYGYTF.

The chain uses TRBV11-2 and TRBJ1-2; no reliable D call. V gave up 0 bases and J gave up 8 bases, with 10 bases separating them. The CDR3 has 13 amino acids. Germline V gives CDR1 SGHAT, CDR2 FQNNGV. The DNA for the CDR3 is TGTGCCAGCAGCTTAGATCTTTACAACGGCTACACCTTC. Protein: CASSLDLYNGYTF. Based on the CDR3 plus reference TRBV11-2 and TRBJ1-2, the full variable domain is EAGVAQSPRYKIIEKRQSVAFWCNPISGHATLYWYQQILGQGPKLLIQFQNNGVVDDSQLPKDRFSAERLKGVDSTLKIQPAKLEDSAVYLCASSLDLYNGYTFGSGTRLTVV.

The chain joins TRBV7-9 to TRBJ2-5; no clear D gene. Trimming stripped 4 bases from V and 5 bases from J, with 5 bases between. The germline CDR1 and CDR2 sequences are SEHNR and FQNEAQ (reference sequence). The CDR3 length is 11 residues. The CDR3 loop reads CASSSGETQYF. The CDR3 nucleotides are TGTGCCAGCAGCTCCGGGGAGACCCAGTACTTC.

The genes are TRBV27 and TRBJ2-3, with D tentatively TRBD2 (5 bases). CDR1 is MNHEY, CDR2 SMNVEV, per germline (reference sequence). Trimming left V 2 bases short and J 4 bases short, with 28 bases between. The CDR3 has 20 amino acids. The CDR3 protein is CASSLRLPDWATRVADTQYF. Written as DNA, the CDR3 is TGTGCCAGCAGTTTACGACTCCCGGACTGGGCGACGCGCGTAGCAGATACGCAGTATTTT.

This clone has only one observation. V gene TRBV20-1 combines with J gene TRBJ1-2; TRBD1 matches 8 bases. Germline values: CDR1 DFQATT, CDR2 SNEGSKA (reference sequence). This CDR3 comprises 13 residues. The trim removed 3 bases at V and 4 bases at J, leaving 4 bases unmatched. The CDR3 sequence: CSASTDRVYGYTF. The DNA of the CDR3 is TGCAGTGCTAGTACGGACAGGGTCTATGGCTACACCTTC.

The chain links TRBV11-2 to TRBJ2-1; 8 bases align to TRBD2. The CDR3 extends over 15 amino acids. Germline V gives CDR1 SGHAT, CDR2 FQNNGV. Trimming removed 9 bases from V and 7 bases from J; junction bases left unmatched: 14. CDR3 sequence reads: CASSPGAGGPNEQFF. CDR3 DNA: TGTGCCAGTTCTCCAGGCGCGGGGGGACCAAATGAGCAGTTCTTC.

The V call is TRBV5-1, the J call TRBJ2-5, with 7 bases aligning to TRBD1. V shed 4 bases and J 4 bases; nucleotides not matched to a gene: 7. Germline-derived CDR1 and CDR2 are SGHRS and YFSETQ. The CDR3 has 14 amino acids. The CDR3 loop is CASSIGQARETQYF. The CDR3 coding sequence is TGCGCCAGCAGCATTGGACAGGCCCGAGAGACCCAGTACTTC.

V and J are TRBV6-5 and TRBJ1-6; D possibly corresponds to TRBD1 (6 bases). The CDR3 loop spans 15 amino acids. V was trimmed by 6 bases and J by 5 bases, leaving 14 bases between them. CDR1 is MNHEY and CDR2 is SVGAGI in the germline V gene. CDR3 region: CASRPPGGHNSPLHF. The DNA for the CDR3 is TGTGCCAGCAGGCCTCCCGGGGGGCATAATTCACCCCTCCACTTT.